These 20 T cell receptor beta chains were all obtained from the same sample, sequenced in a study of blood T cell repertoires in COVID-19. The data were produced by immunoSEQ multiplex PCR, yet TCRdb's version contains in-frame clones alone and is incomplete. The profile shows hundreds of thousands of clones, roughly 90% of them singletons. The sample consisted of PBMCs or T cells enriched from blood (not recorded which). These TCRs come from a man between 60 and 70 years old who had recovered from COVID-19.

The rearrangement links TRBV11-1 to TRBJ2-5; 8 bases match TRBD2. The CDR3 spans 14 residues. V trimming: 5 bases; J trimming: 2 bases; junction bases outside the gene matches: 4. The germline V gene has CDR1 SGHAT and CDR2 FQDESV (reference sequence). The CDR3 reads CASSVGTRQETQYF. CDR3 bases: TGTGCCAGCAGCGTAGGGACTAGGCAAGAGACCCAGTACTTC.

The chain employs TRBV29-1 and TRBJ1-2, with D unclear. With 7 bases removed from V and 2 bases from J, the gap between germline ends came to 14 bases. CDR3 size: 13 residues. The germline V gene has CDR1 SQVTM and CDR2 ANQGSEA. As DNA, the CDR3 is TGCAGCGCTCAGGAACCGATGAACTATGGCTACACCTTC. It codes for CSAQEPMNYGYTF.

V is TRBV4-1 and J is TRBJ1-1; D is ambiguous. V lost 0 bases to trimming and J lost 8 bases, with 22 bases between them. CDR3 length: 17 residues. The germline gives CDR1 MGHRA, CDR2 YSYEKL. The CDR3 DNA is TGCGCCAGCAGCCAAGACCGAGGTAGGCTCGGAGATAGCGAAGCTTTCTTT. Encoded protein: CASSQDRGRLGDSEAFF.

V gene TRBV4-3 combines with J gene TRBJ1-4; 9 bases align to TRBD1. With 3 bases clipped from V and 0 bases from J, the junction kept 11 bases outside the gene matches. The CDR3 is 19 amino acids. Germline-derived CDR1 and CDR2 are LGHNA and YSLEER. DNA of the CDR3: TGCGCCAGCAGCCAGGTTTGGGGACAGGGACGATCAACTAATGAAAAACTGTTTTTT. It translates to CASSQVWGQGRSTNEKLFF.

This sequence joins TRBV30 and TRBJ2-3, with TRBD2 identical over 8 bases. This CDR3 spans 15 amino acids. V gave up 3 bases and J gave up 5 bases; unmatched junction bases: 10. Germline CDR1 GTSNPN, CDR2 SVGIG (reference sequence). CDR3 region: CAWRPGLGFVDTQYF. The CDR3 DNA sequence: TGTGCCTGGAGACCGGGACTAGGGTTTGTAGATACGCAGTATTTT.

V is TRBV27 and J is TRBJ2-5; the match to TRBD1 covers 9 bases. The J segment lost 1 base and the V segment lost 5 bases, leaving 8 bases of the junction unmatched. This CDR3 has 16 amino acids. Germline values: CDR1 MNHEY, CDR2 SMNVEV (reference sequence). The CDR3 DNA reads as TGTGCCAGCAGTCCCGGGACAGGGCCCATCCAAGAGACCCAGTACTTC. It codes for CASSPGTGPIQETQYF.

The chain carries TRBV9 and TRBJ2-6, with D perhaps TRBD1 (6 bases). This CDR3 region has 18 residues. V lost 2 bases, J lost 0 bases, and 15 bases lay in between. From germline, CDR1 is SGDLS and CDR2 YYNGEE. The CDR3: CASSVYEGRGSGANVLTF. CDR3 in DNA: TGTGCCAGCAGCGTTTATGAGGGCAGGGGCTCTGGGGCCAACGTCCTGACTTTC.

The rearrangement uses TRBV18 and TRBJ2-2; TRBD1 is a possible D gene (5 bases). The germline V and J ends were trimmed by 6 bases and 11 bases, with 13 bases remaining between them. From germline, CDR1 is KGHSH and CDR2 LQKENI. The CDR3 extends over 12 amino acids. The CDR3 here is CASSRQNQELFF. The CDR3 DNA reads TGTGCCAGCTCTCGACAGAATCAAGAGCTGTTTTTT. Based on the CDR3 plus reference TRBV18 and TRBJ2-2, the full variable domain is NAGVMQNPRHLVRRRGQEARLRCSPMKGHSHVYWYRQLPEEGLKFMVYLQKENIIDESGMPKERFSAEFPKEGPSILRIQQVVRGDSAAYFCASSRQNQELFFGEGSRLTVL.

This chain links TRBV21-1 with TRBJ1-2; the table's D call, TRBD1, has no DNA check behind it. TRBV21-1 is a listed pseudogene. This CDR3 comprises 16 residues. The CDR3 DNA sequence: TGTGCCAGCAGCCCTACTGGGACAGACAAAAGTTATGGCTACACCTTC. Its translation is CASSPTGTDKSYGYTF.

The chain uses TRBV6-5 and TRBJ1-6; 8 bases are a match to TRBD1. Per the germline V gene, CDR1 is MNHEY and CDR2 is SVGAGI. After removal of 6 bases from V and 6 bases from J, the junction contained 4 bases not matched to a gene. This CDR3 contains 14 residues. The CDR3 sequence is CASRPGQANSPLHF. The DNA for the CDR3 is TGTGCCAGCAGACCGGGACAGGCTAATTCACCCCTCCACTTT.

Notes on this clone: Distinct nucleotide sequences in the sample also encode this CDR3. This sequence joins TRBV6-5 and TRBJ2-7, with D unclear. The germline V gene has CDR1 MNHEY and CDR2 SVGAGI. V lost 0 bases, J lost 3 bases, and 9 bases lay in between. This CDR3 has 14 residues. CDR3 sequence reads: CASSYSGSSYEQYF. CDR3 DNA sequence: TGTGCCAGCAGTTACTCAGGTAGCAGCTACGAGCAGTACTTC.

The chain joins TRBV20-1 to TRBJ2-3; D not resolved. CDR3 length: 15 residues. The germline gives CDR1 DFQATT, CDR2 SNEGSKA (reference sequence). Trimming left V 6 bases short and J 2 bases short, with 18 bases between. CDR3 protein: CSASRSGSATDTQYF. The DNA of the CDR3 is TGCAGTGCCAGTAGGTCTGGCAGCGCCACAGATACGCAGTATTTT.

The rearrangement uses TRBV30 and TRBJ1-6; possibly TRBD1 for D (6 bases). Between the trimmed V and J ends, which lost 7 bases and 0 bases, there was a span of 13 bases. The germline CDR1 and CDR2 sequences are GTSNPN and SVGIG (reference sequence). The CDR3 contains 15 residues. DNA of the CDR3: TGTGCCTCAAAAGGACAGATCTCCTATAATTCACCCCTCCACTTT. This encodes CASKGQISYNSPLHF.

V gene TRBV7-9 combines with J gene TRBJ1-1, with D unresolved. Germline lookup yields CDR1 SEHNR and CDR2 FQNEAQ (reference sequence). CDR3 length: 13 residues. With 5 bases removed from V and 8 bases from J, the gap between germline ends came to 15 bases. The CDR3 nucleotides are TGTGCCAGCAGCCCCGGTACGGGGATAGAAGCTTTCTTT. Translated, it gives CASSPGTGIEAFF.

CDR3 region: CASSPGGIWQGAAEAFF. CDR3 nucleotides: TGTGCCAGCAGCCCCGGCGGTATTTGGCAGGGGGCAGCTGAAGCTTTCTTT. The rearrangement links TRBV7-6 to TRBJ1-1, with 8 bases fitting TRBD1. Trimming cost V 5 bases and J 6 bases; bases outside gene matches: 17. Germline lookup yields CDR1 SGHVS and CDR2 FNYEAQ. The CDR3 is 17 residues long.

CDR3 nucleotide sequence: TGTGCCAGCAGCCATCGGACAGAGGGCACTGAAGCTTTCTTT. It translates to CASSHRTEGTEAFF. This chain links TRBV7-9 with TRBJ1-1; D possibly corresponds to TRBD1 (6 bases). CDR3 size: 14 residues. Germline CDR1 and CDR2: SEHNR and FQNEAQ (reference sequence). The germline V and J ends were trimmed by 5 bases and 4 bases, with 14 bases remaining between them.

The count of this clone is one. The CDR3 is CAISDSTGSGSLDEQFF. The CDR3 DNA reads TGTGCCATCAGCGACTCAACGGGTAGCGGGAGTCTCGATGAGCAGTTCTTC. This chain uses TRBV10-3 with TRBJ2-1; 9 positions match TRBD2. Germline CDR1 ENHRY, CDR2 SYGVKD. V lost 6 bases and J lost 8; bases outside the gene matches: 17. CDR3 length: 17 amino acids.

V and J are TRBV7-2 and TRBJ2-1; 7 bases match TRBD2. This CDR3 spans 11 amino acids. V shed 4 bases, J shed 13 bases, and the junction held 4 bases outside the gene matches. Germline CDR1 is SGHTA and CDR2 is FQGNSA. The CDR3 DNA follows: TGTGCCAGCAGCTCGCGGGGGTCTCAGTTCTTC. This codes for CASSSRGSQFF.

This sequence joins TRBV4-1 and TRBJ1-5; weak D call: TRBD1 (6 bases). This CDR3 region has 15 residues. The V end was cut by 6 bases, the J end by 2 bases, with 14 bases between. Germline V gene data show CDR1 as MGHRA and CDR2 as YSYEKL. The CDR3 sequence is CASSPTGSGNQPQHF. CDR3 coding DNA: TGCGCCAGCAGTCCAACAGGGAGTGGCAATCAGCCCCAGCATTTT.

This clone was counted a few times. The CDR3 spells CASIRTPQETQYF. In nucleotides, the CDR3 is TGTGCCAGCATTAGGACACCTCAAGAGACCCAGTACTTC. The chain joins TRBV6-5 to TRBJ2-5; D perhaps matches TRBD1 (5 bases). Trimming left V 7 bases short and J 2 bases short, with 11 bases between. CDR1 and CDR2 from the germline V gene are MNHEY and SVGAGI. This CDR3 region has 13 residues.